The next 16 T cell receptor beta chains were all read from a single sample in a study of cytomegalovirus exposure and HLA in healthy donors. 13 Jbeta primers and 60 Vbeta primers were used for the PCR. Clones were read by immunoSEQ multiplex PCR, and TCRdb kept only the in-frame ones, dropping some. The sample lists roughly 180,000 clones, about 78% occurring once. The sample taken for sequencing was PBMCs. The receptors here all came from a woman in her 50s in good health and CMV-seropositive.

A word on this clone: At the DNA level, this CDR3 is encoded by other sequences in the same sample as well. J is TRBJ2-7 and V is TRBV7-9; D possibly corresponds to TRBD2 (6 bases). Germline V lookup: CDR1 SEHNR, CDR2 FQNEAQ (reference sequence). The length of the CDR3 is 14 residues. Between the trimmed V and J ends, which lost 8 bases and 4 bases, there was a span of 18 bases. The CDR3 DNA reads TGTGCCAGCGGAGGGTGGACGGACGTGTACGAGCAGTACTTC. It codes for CASGGWTDVYEQYF.

The CDR3, as DNA: TGTGCCAGCAGCGTAGGTCCCCGGAGGAAGGACGAGCAGTACTTC. It encodes CASSVGPRRKDEQYF. This chain uses TRBV9 with TRBJ2-7; D may be TRBD2 (5 bases). From germline, CDR1 is SGDLS and CDR2 YYNGEE. The CDR3 covers 15 residues. V gave up 0 bases and J gave up 5 bases, with 15 bases separating them.

This chain joins TRBV5-1 and TRBJ2-7; TRBD1 matches at 9 bases. With 4 bases clipped from V and 6 bases from J, the junction kept 11 bases outside the gene matches. CDR1 and CDR2 from the germline V gene are SGHRS and YFSETQ. CDR3 size: 15 residues. The CDR3 nucleotides are TGCGCCAGCAGCCCGCCCGGGACAGGGCGGGTCGAGCAGTACTTC. The encoded protein is CASSPPGTGRVEQYF.

The sample holds one count of this clone. The rearrangement links TRBV21-1 to TRBJ2-3; the table calls TRBD1, which could not be checked here. TRBV21-1 is a pseudogene segment. This CDR3 is built from 17 residues. The CDR3 spells CASSRKDRELSTDTQYF. CDR3 sequence (DNA): TGTGCCAGCAGCAGAAAAGACAGGGAACTTAGCACAGATACGCAGTATTTT.

The J gene is TRBJ1-5, the V gene TRBV7-3; D remains ambiguous. V lost 5 bases and J 7 bases, leaving 12 bases between the germline ends. This CDR3 spans 13 amino acids. Germline assignment: CDR1 SGHTA and CDR2 FQGTGA. The CDR3 loop is CASSATGGQPQHF. CDR3 coding DNA: TGTGCCAGCAGCGCCACGGGTGGGCAGCCCCAGCATTTT.

The sample holds a few counts of this clone. The rearrangement links TRBV6-5 to TRBJ2-7; 8 bases agree with TRBD1. The junction had 3 bases not matched to a gene; V was cut back by 0 bases and J by 2 bases. CDR1 is MNHEY and CDR2 is SVGAGI in the germline V gene. This CDR3 has 15 amino acids. The CDR3 region is CASSYSETGAYEQYF. CDR3 in DNA: TGTGCCAGCAGTTACTCAGAGACAGGGGCCTACGAGCAGTACTTC.

The V call is TRBV7-9, the J call TRBJ1-1, with a weak D call TRBD1 (5 bases). The CDR3 totals 13 residues. The germline gives CDR1 SEHNR, CDR2 FQNEAQ (reference sequence). V lost 3 bases and J lost 1, with 6 bases in between. The CDR3 DNA follows: TGTGCCAGCAGCTTGACAGCGAACACTGAAGCTTTCTTT. Protein sequence: CASSLTANTEAFF.

This clone showed up just once. The rearrangement links TRBV2 to TRBJ2-3, with 7 bases fitting TRBD2. This CDR3 is 16 amino acids long. Germline V CDR1 and CDR2: SNHLY, FYNNEI. V trimming: 0 bases; J trimming: 2 bases; junction bases outside the gene matches: 5. CDR3 sequence reads: CASSEAPGGSTDTQYF. Here the CDR3 DNA reads TGTGCCAGCAGTGAAGCCCCGGGGGGTTCCACAGATACGCAGTATTTT.

V and J are TRBV5-8 and TRBJ2-7, with D tentatively TRBD1 (6 bases). Trimming took off 3 bases at V and 9 bases at J, with 22 bases between the two ends. The germline V gene has CDR1 SGHTS and CDR2 YDEGEE. The CDR3 has 15 residues. This CDR3 reads CASSSLQGIRVRQYF. CDR3 coding DNA: TGTGCCAGCAGCTCGCTCCAGGGGATACGGGTGAGGCAGTACTTC.

V gene TRBV6-1 combines with J gene TRBJ2-1; 8 nucleotides align to TRBD2. Germline values: CDR1 MNHNS, CDR2 SASEGT. V shed 2 bases and J 3 bases; nucleotides not matched to a gene: 12. The CDR3 extends over 18 amino acids. The CDR3 nucleotides read TGTGCCAGCAGTGAAAATCGAGGCGGGGGGCCCCTCTACAATGAGCAGTTCTTC. This translates into CASSENRGGGPLYNEQFF.

The V and J genes are TRBV19 and TRBJ2-5; tentatively, D is TRBD1 (6 bases). CDR3 length: 15 residues. Between the trimmed V and J ends, which lost 5 bases and 5 bases, there was a span of 18 bases. Germline CDR1 is LNHDA and CDR2 is SQIVND (reference sequence). This CDR3 reads CASSSPRSQGETQYF. CDR3 sequence (DNA): TGTGCCAGTAGTTCGCCACGGAGTCAGGGGGAGACCCAGTACTTC.

The chain combines TRBV2 with TRBJ1-5; D is perhaps TRBD1 (5 bases). V was shortened by 4 bases and J by 6 bases, with 16 bases between the two germline ends. The CDR3 extends over 15 amino acids. The V gene's germline CDR1 is SNHLY and CDR2 FYNNEI. As DNA, the CDR3 is TGTGCCAGCAGTGGGGGGAACAGCGGGGCTCAGCCCCAGCATTTT. This codes for CASSGGNSGAQPQHF.

The chain links TRBV6-6 to TRBJ1-1, with 7 bases lining up with TRBD1. Germline assignment: CDR1 MNHNY and CDR2 SVGAGI (reference sequence). This CDR3 contains 14 residues. V was clipped by 4 bases and J by 5 bases; unmatched bases: 7. CDR3 DNA: TGTGCCAGCAGTTGGGGACAGAAGGGTACTGAAGCTTTCTTT. It is translated as CASSWGQKGTEAFF.

The rearrangement joins TRBV5-1 to TRBJ2-6, with D possibly TRBD1 on 5 matching bases. The CDR3 length is 15 residues. CDR1 and CDR2 (germline): SGHRS, YFSETQ. Trimming cost V 1 base and J 2 bases, with 7 bases left between them. Written as DNA, the CDR3 is TGCGCCAGCAGCTTGCCCAGGGCTGGGGCCAACGTCCTGACTTTC. Translating it yields CASSLPRAGANVLTF.

The chain uses TRBV7-9 and TRBJ2-2; TRBD2 is a possible D gene (5 bases). The CDR3 has 14 residues. The germline gives CDR1 SEHNR, CDR2 FQNEAQ (reference sequence). V gave up 8 bases and J gave up 7 bases, with 17 bases separating them. The CDR3 region is CASADPLGDGELFF. The CDR3 nucleotides are TGTGCCAGCGCAGACCCCTTGGGAGACGGGGAGCTGTTTTTT.

This chain connects TRBV2 to TRBJ2-7, with TRBD2 matching 8 bases. The CDR3 has 14 residues. Germline V gene data show CDR1 as SNHLY and CDR2 as FYNNEI. Losses at the gene ends were 9 bases for V and 3 bases for J; bases not matched to a gene: 10. CDR3 region: CASSGTSGVYEQYF. The CDR3 bases are TGTGCCAGTTCCGGGACTAGTGGCGTCTACGAGCAGTACTTC.